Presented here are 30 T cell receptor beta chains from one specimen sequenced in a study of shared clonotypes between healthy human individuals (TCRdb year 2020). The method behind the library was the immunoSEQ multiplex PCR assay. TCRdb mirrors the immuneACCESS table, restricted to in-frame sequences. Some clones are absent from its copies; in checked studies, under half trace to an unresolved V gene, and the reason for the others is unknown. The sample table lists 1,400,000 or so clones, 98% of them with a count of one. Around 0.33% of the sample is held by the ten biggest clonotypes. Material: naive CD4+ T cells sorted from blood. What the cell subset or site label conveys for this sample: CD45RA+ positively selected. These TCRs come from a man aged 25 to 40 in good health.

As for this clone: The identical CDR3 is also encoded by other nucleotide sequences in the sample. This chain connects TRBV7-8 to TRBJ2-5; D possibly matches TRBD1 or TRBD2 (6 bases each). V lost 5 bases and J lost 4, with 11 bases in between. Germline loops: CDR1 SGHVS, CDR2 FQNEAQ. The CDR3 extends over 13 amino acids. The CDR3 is CASSPGGRETQYF. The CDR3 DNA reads TGTGCCAGCAGCCCCGGGGGCAGAGAGACCCAGTACTTC. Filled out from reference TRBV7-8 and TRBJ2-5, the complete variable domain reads GAGVSQSPRYKVAKRGQDVALRCDPISGHVSLFWYQQALGQGPEFLTYFQNEAQLDKSGLPSDRFFAERPEGSVSTLKIQRTQQEDSAVYLCASSPGGRETQYFGPGTRLLVL.

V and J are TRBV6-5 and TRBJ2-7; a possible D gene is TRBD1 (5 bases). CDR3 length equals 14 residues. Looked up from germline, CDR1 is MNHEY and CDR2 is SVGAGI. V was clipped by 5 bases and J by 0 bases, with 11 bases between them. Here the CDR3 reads CASSPPDNSYEQYF. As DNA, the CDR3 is TGTGCCAGCAGTCCACCGGACAACTCCTACGAGCAGTACTTC.

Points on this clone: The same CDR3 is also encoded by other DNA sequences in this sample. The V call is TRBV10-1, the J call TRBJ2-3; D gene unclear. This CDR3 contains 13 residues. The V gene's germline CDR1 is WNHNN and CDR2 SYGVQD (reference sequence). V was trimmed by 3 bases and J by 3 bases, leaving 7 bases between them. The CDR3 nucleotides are TGCGCCAGCAGTGATCCCGGGACAGATACGCAGTATTTT. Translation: CASSDPGTDTQYF.

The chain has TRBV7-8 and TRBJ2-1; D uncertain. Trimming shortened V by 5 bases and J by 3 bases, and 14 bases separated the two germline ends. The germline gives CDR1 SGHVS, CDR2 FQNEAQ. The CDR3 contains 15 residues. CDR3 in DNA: TGTGCCAGCAGCACAAGTAGTATTTTCTACAATGAGCAGTTCTTC. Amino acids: CASSTSSIFYNEQFF.

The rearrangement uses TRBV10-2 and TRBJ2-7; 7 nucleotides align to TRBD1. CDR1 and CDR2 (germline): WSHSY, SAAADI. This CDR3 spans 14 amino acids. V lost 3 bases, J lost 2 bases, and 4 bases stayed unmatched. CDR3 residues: CASSEWDSAYEQYF. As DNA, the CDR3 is TGCGCCAGCAGTGAATGGGACAGCGCCTACGAGCAGTACTTC.

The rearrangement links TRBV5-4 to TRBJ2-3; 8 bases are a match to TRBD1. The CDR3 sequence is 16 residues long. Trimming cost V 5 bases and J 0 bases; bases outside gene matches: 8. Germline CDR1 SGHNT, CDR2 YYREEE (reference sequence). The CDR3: CASSHGQGRSTDTQYF. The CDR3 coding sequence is TGTGCCAGCAGTCACGGACAGGGTCGTAGCACAGATACGCAGTATTTT.

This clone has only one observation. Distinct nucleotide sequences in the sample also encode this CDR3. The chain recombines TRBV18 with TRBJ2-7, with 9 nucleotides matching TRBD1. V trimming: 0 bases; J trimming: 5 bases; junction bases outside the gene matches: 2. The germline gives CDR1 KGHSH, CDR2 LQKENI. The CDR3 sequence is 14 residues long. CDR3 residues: CASSPPGQGNEQYF. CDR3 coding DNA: TGTGCCAGCTCACCACCGGGACAGGGTAACGAGCAGTACTTC.

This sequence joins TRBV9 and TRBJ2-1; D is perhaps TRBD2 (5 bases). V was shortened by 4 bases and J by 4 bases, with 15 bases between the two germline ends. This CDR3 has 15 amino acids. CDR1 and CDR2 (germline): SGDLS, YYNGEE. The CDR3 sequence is CASSLAPEPYNEQFF. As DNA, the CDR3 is TGTGCCAGCAGCCTAGCCCCAGAGCCATACAATGAGCAGTTCTTC.

CDR3 region: CASSVPKRTGSLASDYGYTF. In DNA, the CDR3 is TGTGCCAGCAGCGTTCCGAAGAGGACAGGGAGTCTCGCATCAGACTATGGCTACACCTTC. The rearrangement joins TRBV5-4 to TRBJ1-2; 8 bases are a match to TRBD1. J lost 3 bases, V lost 4 bases, and 23 bases had no gene match. This CDR3 spans 20 amino acids. CDR1 is SGHNT and CDR2 is YYREEE in the germline V gene (reference sequence).

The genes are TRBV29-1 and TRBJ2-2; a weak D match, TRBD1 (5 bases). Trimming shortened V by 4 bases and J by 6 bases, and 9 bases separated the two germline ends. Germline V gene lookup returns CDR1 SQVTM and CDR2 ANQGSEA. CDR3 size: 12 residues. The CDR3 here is CSVVPGPGELFF. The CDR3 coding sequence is TGCAGCGTTGTACCAGGGCCCGGGGAGCTGTTTTTT.

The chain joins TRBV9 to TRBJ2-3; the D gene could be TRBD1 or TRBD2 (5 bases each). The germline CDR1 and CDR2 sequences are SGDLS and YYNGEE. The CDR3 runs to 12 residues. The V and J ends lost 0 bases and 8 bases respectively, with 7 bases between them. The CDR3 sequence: CASSVEGTTQYF. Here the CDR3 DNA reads TGTGCCAGCAGCGTAGAGGGGACTACGCAGTATTTT. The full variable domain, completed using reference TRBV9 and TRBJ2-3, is DSGVTQTPKHLITATGQRVTLRCSPRSGDLSVYWYQQSLDQGLQFLIQYYNGEERAKGNILERFSAQQFPDLHSELNLSSLELGDSALYFCASSVEGTTQYFGPGTRLTVL.

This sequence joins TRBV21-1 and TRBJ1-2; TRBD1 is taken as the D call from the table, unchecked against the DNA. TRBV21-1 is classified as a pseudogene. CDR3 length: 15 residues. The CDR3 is CASSKVRRAHYGYTF. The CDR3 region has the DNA TGTGCCAGCAGCAAAGTTCGCAGGGCACACTATGGCTACACCTTC.

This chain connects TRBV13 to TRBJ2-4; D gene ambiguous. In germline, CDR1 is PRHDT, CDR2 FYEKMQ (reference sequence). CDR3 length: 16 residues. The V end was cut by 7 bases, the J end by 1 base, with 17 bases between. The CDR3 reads CASIIRQVRAKNIQYF. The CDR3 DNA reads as TGTGCCAGCATCATTCGGCAGGTTAGGGCCAAAAACATTCAGTACTTC.

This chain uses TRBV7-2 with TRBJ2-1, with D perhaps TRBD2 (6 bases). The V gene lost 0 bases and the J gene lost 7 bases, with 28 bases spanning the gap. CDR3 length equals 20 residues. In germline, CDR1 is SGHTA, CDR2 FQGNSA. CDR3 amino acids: CASSLAPFSTWEEPINEQFF. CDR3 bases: TGTGCCAGCAGCTTAGCCCCTTTTTCAACCTGGGAGGAACCTATTAATGAGCAGTTCTTC.

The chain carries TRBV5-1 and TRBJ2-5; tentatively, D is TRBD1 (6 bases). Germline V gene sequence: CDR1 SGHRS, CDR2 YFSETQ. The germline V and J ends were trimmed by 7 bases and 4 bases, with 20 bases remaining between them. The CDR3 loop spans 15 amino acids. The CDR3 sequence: CASGRWGRSGETQYF. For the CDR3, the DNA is TGCGCCAGCGGCCGCTGGGGGCGATCCGGAGAGACCCAGTACTTC.

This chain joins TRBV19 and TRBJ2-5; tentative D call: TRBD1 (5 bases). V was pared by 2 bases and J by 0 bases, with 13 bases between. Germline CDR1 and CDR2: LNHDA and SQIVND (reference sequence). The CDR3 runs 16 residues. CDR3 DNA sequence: TGTGCCAGTAGTATAAGGGGCACCCCGTACCAAGAGACCCAGTACTTC. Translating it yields CASSIRGTPYQETQYF. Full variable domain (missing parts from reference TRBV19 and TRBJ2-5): DGGITQSPKYLFRKEGQNVTLSCEQNLNHDAMYWYRQDPGQGLRLIYYSQIVNDFQKGDIAEGYSVSREKKESFPLTVTSAQKNPTAFYLCASSIRGTPYQETQYFGPGTRLLVL.

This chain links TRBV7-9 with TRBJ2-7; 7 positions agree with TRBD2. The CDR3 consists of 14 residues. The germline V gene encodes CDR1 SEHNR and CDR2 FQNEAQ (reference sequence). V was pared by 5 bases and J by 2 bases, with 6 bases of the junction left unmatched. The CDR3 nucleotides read TGTGCCAGCAGCCTGAGCGGGGCAACCTACGAGCAGTACTTC. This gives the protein CASSLSGATYEQYF.

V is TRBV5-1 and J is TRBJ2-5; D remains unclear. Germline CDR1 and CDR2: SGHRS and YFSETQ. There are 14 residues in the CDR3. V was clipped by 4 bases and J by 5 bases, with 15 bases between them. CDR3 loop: CASSAQAPGETQYF. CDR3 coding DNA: TGCGCCAGCAGCGCCCAAGCCCCCGGGGAGACCCAGTACTTC.

CDR3 sequence reads: CASSLPLGLAGRTDTQYF. The CDR3 bases are TGTGCCAGCAGTTTACCTCTAGGACTAGCGGGACGCACAGATACGCAGTATTTT. The chain carries TRBV28 and TRBJ2-3; TRBD2 agrees at 12 bases. Germline V gives CDR1 MDHEN, CDR2 SYDVKM. The CDR3 is made up of 18 amino acids. Trimming cost V 2 bases and J 1 base; bases outside gene matches: 7.

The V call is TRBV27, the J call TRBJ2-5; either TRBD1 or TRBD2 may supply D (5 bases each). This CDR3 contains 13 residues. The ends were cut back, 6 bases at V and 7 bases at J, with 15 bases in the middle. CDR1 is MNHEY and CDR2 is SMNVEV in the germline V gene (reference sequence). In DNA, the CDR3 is TGTGCCAGCAGGCTTGGGACCGGTCGGACCCAGTACTTC. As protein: CASRLGTGRTQYF.

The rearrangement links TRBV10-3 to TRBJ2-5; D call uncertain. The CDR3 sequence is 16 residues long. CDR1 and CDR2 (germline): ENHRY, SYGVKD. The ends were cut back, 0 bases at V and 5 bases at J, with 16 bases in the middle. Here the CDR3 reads CAISESPMRGGETQYF. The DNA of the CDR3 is TGTGCCATCAGTGAGTCTCCAATGCGAGGCGGTGAGACCCAGTACTTC.

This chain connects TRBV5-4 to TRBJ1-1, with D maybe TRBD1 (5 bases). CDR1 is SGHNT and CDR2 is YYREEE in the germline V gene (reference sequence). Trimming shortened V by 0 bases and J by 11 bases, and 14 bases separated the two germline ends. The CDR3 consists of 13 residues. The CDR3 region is CASSLDPGERAFF. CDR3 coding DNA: TGTGCCAGCAGCTTGGATCCGGGGGAGCGGGCTTTCTTT. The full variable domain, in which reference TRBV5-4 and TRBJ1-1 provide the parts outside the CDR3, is ETGVTQSPTHLIKTRGQQVTLRCSSQSGHNTVSWYQQALGQGPQFIFQYYREEENGRGNFPPRFSGLQFPNYSSELNVNALELDDSALYLCASSLDPGERAFFGQGTRLTVV.

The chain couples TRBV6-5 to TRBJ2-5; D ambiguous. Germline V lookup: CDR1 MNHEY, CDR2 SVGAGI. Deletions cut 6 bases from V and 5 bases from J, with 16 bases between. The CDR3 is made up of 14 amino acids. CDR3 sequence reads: CASRKGRIRETQYF. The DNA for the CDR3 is TGTGCCAGCAGGAAGGGTAGAATTCGGGAGACCCAGTACTTC.

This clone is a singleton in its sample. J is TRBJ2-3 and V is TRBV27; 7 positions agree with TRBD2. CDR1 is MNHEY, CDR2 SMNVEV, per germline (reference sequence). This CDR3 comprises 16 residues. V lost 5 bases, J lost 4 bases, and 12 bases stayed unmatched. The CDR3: CASSTPRGSIADTQYF. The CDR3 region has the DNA TGTGCCAGCAGTACTCCTCGCGGGAGTATTGCAGATACGCAGTATTTT.

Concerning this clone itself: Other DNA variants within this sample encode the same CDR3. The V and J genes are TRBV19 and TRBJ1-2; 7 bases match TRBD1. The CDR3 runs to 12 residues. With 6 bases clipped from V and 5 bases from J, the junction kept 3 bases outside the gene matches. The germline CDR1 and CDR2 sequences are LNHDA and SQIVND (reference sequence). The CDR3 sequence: CASSGTVYGYTF. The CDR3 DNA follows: TGTGCCAGTAGCGGGACAGTGTATGGCTACACCTTC.

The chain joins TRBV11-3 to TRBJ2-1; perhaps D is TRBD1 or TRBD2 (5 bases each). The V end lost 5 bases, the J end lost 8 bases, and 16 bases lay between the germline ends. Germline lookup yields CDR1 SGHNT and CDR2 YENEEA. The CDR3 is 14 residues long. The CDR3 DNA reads TGTGCCAGCAGCCCGGACTGGGGCTTGGATGAGCAGTTCTTC. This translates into CASSPDWGLDEQFF.

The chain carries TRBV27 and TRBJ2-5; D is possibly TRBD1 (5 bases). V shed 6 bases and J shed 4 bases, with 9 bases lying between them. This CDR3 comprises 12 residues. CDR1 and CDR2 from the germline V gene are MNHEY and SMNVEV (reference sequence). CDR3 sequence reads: CASRGRGETQYF. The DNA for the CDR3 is TGTGCCAGCAGGGGGCGTGGAGAGACCCAGTACTTC.

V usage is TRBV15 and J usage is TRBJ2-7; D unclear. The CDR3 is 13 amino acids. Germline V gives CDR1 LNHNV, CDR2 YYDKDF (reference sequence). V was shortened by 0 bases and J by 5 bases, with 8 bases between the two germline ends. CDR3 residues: CATSREWANEQYF. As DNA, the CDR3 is TGTGCCACCAGCAGAGAATGGGCGAACGAGCAGTACTTC.

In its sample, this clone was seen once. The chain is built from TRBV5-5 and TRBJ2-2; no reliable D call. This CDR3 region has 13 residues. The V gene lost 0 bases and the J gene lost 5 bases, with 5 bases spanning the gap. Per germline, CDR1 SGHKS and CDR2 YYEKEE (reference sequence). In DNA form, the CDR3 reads TGTGCCAGCAGCTTGGCTGGAACCGGGGAGCTGTTTTTT. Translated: CASSLAGTGELFF.

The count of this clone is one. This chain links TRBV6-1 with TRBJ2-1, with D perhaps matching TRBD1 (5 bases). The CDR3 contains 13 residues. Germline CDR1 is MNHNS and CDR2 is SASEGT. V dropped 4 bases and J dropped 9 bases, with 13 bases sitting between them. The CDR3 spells CASSGTGSTEQFF. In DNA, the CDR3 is TGTGCCAGCAGTGGAACAGGTTCTACTGAGCAGTTCTTC.